A selection of T cell receptor beta chains follows, all from one sample in a study of Graves' ophthalmopathy and Graves' hyperthyroidism. MiXCR, applied by TCRdb to the multiplex PCR reads, yields one record per CDR3 protein. The sample holds hundreds of thousands of distinct CDR3 sequences, roughly 20% seen once. Sample: peripheral blood. The receptors were sampled from a woman aged 18 to 35 with stable Graves' hyperthyroidism. Some clones in this sample may be carry-over from other donors' samples. Each CDR3 is given with its conserved first and last residue. A D gene is named only where the DNA matches it firmly. Where a row states a size, it is once, few, many or the class of an expanded clone; other rows omit it.

j_gene	d_gene	v_gene	abundance	CDR3nt	CDR3aa
TRBJ2-7	TRBD2	TRBV20-1	many	TGCAGTGCTACTCCCCCGTCGGGGGGGCAGTACTTC	CSATPPSGGQYF
TRBJ2-5	-	TRBV7-3	many	TGTGCCAGCAGCCCCTCGAGAGGAGAGACCCAGTACTTC	CASSPSRGETQYF
TRBJ2-7	-	TRBV3-1	-	TGTGCCAGCAGCCAAGATTTTGACTCTGAGCAGGACTTC	CASSQDFDSEQDF
TRBJ2-7	-	TRBV20-1	many	TGCAGTGCTAGAGTCGGGGAGGTAGACGAGCAGTACTTC	CSARVGEVDEQYF
TRBJ1-2	-	TRBV15	-	TGTGCCACCAGCAGAGATCTGTCTGTTGGGTCCAGACTTCGAGGCTACACCTTC	CATSRDLSVGSRLRGYTF
TRBJ2-2	-	TRBV7-6	-	TGTGCCAGCAGCTTAGGTTTAGGCGGACCCGGGGAGCTGTTTTTT	CASSLGLGGPGELFF
TRBJ1-1	-	TRBV13	many	TGTGCCAGCAGCCCGACGTCCCCGAACACTGAAGCTTTCTTT	CASSPTSPNTEAFF
TRBJ2-7	-	TRBV5-1	-	TGCGCCAGCAGCTTGGTCGTAAACTACGAGCAGTACTTC	CASSLVVNYEQYF
TRBJ2-2	-	TRBV3-1	-	TGTGCCAGCAGCCAGCGGGGAGAAAACACCGGGGAGCTGTTTTTT	CASSQRGENTGELFF
TRBJ1-6	-	TRBV3-1	few	TGTGCCAGCAGCCCTACAAGGGAATCAAATCGGGCCCTCCACTTT	CASSPTRESNRALHF
TRBJ1-6	-	TRBV6-5	-	TGTGCCAGCACCTTCAACAGGGAAACACCCCTCCACTTT	CASTFNRETPLHF
TRBJ2-5	TRBD2	TRBV12-3/TRBV12-4	many	TGTGCCAGCAGCACCGGGACTAGCCCGCAAGAGACCCAGTACTTC	CASSTGTSPQETQYF
TRBJ2-7	TRBD2	TRBV9	-	TGTGCCAGCAGCCCCAGAGAAGCGGGATATCGCCTTGGCCACGAGCAGTACTTC	CASSPREAGYRLGHEQYF
TRBJ2-4	-	TRBV28	many	TGTGCCAGCAGTTTACAGCTAGCCAAAAACATTCAGTACTTC	CASSLQLAKNIQYF
TRBJ1-6	-	TRBV5-6	many	TGTGCCAGCAGCTTTCGAGGTTATGGGACATCTAATTCACCCCTCCACTTT	CASSFRGYGTSNSPLHF